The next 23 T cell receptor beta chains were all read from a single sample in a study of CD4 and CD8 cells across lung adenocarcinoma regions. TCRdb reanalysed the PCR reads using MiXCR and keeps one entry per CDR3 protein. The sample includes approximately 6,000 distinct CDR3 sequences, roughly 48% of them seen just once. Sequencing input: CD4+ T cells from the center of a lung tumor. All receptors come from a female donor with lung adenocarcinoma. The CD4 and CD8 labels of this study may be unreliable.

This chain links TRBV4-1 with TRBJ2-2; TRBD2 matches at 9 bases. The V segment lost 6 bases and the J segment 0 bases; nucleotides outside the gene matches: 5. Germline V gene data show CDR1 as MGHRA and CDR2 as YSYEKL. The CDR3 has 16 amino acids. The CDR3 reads CASRTTSGTNTGELFF. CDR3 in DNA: TGCGCCAGCAGAACGACTAGCGGAACGAACACCGGGGAGCTGTTTTTT.

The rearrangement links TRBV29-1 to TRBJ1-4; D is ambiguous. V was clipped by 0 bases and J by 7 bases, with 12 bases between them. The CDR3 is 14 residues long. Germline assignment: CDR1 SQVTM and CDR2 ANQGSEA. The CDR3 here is CSVEEPLAREKLFF. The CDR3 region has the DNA TGCAGCGTTGAAGAACCCCTCGCCCGTGAAAAACTGTTTTTT.

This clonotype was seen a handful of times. In DNA form, the CDR3 reads TGTGCCAGCGCTCCTTCCGGGACAGGCGAGACCCAGTACTTC. Protein sequence: CASAPSGTGETQYF. The chain uses TRBV27 and TRBJ2-5, with TRBD1 matching 8 bases. After removal of 8 bases from V and 5 bases from J, the junction contained 10 bases not matched to a gene. This CDR3 contains 14 residues. Germline V gene lookup returns CDR1 MNHEY and CDR2 SMNVEV (reference sequence).

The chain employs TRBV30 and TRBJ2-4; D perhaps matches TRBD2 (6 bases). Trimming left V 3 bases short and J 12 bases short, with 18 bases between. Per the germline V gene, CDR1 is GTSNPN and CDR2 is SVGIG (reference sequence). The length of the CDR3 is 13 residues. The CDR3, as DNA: TGTGCCTGGAGGGGGGGATCTAACTTAGATCAGTACTTC. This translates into CAWRGGSNLDQYF.

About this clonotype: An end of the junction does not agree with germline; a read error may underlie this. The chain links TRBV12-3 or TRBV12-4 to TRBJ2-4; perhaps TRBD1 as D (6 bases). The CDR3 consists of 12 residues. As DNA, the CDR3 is TGTGCCAGCAGTTCCTGGACAGACATTCAGTACTTT. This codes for CASSSWTDIQYF.

The CDR3 loop is CSVFQGIGSTGELFF. The CDR3 nucleotides read TGCAGTGTTTTCCAGGGAATCGGGAGCACCGGGGAGCTGTTTTTT. V usage is TRBV20-1 and J usage is TRBJ2-2, with a possible D match to TRBD2 (6 bases). CDR3 length equals 15 residues. V was shortened by 7 bases and J by 4 bases, with 19 bases between the two germline ends. From germline, CDR1 is DFQATT and CDR2 SNEGSKA (reference sequence).

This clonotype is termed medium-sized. CDR3 protein: CASSEQGASSYEQFF. Written as DNA, the CDR3 is TGTGCCAGCAGTGAACAGGGGGCTAGCTCCTACGAGCAGTTCTTC. The chain recombines TRBV6-1 with TRBJ2-1; 8 positions match TRBD1. The J segment lost 10 bases and the V segment lost 2 bases, leaving 10 bases of the junction unmatched. The germline CDR1 and CDR2 sequences are MNHNS and SASEGT. CDR3 length: 15 amino acids.

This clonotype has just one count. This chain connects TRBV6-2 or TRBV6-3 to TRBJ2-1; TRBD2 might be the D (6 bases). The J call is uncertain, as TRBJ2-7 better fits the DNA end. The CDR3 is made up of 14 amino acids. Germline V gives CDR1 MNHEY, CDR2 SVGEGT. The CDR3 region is CASLRELPSYEQYF. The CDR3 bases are TGTGCCAGTCTCCGGGAGCTCCCCTCCTACGAGCAGTACTTC.

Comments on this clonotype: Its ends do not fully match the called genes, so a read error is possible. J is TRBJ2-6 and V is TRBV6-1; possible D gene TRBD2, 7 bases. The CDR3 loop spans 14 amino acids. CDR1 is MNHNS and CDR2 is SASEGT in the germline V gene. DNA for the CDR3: TGTGCCAGCAGTGGCGGGGCGGGGGCCTACGTCCAGTCCTTC. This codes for CASSGGAGAYVQSF.

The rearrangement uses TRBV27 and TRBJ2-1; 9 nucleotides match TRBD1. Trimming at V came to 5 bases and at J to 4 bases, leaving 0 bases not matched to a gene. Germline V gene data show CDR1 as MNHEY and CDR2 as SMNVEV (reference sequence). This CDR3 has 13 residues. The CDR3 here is CASSDRGYNEQFF. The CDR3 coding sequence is TGTGCCAGCAGTGACAGGGGGTACAATGAGCAGTTCTTC.

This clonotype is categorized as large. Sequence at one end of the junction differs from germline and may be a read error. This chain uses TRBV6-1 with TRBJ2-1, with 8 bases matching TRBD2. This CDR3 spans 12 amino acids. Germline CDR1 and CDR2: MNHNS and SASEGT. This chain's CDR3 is CASSQSGGRASF. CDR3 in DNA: TGTGCCAGCAGCCAAAGCGGGGGCAGGGCGTCCTTC.

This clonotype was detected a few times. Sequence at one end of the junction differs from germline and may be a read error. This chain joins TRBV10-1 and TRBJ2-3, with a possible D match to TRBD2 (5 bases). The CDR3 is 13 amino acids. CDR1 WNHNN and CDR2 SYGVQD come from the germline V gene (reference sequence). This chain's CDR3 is CATELGGTDMQYF. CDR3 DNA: TGCGCCACCGAACTAGGAGGTACAGACATGCAGTATTTC.

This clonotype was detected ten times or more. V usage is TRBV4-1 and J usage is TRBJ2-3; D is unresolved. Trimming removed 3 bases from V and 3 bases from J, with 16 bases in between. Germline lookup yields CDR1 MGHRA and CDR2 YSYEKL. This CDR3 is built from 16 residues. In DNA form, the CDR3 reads TGCGCCAGCAGCCAGGGTACAAACAGAGTAACAGATACGCAGTATTTT. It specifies CASSQGTNRVTDTQYF.

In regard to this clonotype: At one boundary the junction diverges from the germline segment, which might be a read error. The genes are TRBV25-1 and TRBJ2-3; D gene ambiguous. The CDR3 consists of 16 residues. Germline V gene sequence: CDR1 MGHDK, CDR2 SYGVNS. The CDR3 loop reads CASSESRSRSPDKQYF. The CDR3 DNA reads TGTGCCAGCAGTGAATCAAGGTCCCGATCCCCAGATAAGCAGTATTTT.

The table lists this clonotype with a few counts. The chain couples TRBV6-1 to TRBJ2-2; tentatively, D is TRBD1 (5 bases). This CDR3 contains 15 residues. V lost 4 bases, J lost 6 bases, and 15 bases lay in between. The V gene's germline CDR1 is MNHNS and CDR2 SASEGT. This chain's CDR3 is CASSGLRGSAGELFF. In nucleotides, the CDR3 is TGTGCCAGCAGTGGTTTAAGGGGAAGTGCCGGGGAGCTGTTTTTT.

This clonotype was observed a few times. The CDR3 nucleotides read TGTGCCAGCACCACACTAGGAAGAGGGGCGGGAGGTGGCAACACCGGGGAGCTGTTTTTT. Its protein product is CASTTLGRGAGGGNTGELFF. V and J are TRBV7-9 and TRBJ2-2; 8 bases match TRBD2. CDR1 is SEHNR and CDR2 is FQNEAQ in the germline V gene (reference sequence). The CDR3 runs to 20 residues. The V gene end was trimmed by 7 bases and the J gene end by 2 bases; junction bases not matched to a gene: 21. Full variable domain (outside the CDR3, taken from reference TRBV7-9 and TRBJ2-2): DTGVSQNPRHKITKRGQNVTFRCDPISEHNRLYWYRQTLGQGPEFLTYFQNEAQLEKSRLLSDRFSAERPKGSFSTLEIQRTEQGDSAMYLCASTTLGRGAGGGNTGELFFGEGSRLTVL.

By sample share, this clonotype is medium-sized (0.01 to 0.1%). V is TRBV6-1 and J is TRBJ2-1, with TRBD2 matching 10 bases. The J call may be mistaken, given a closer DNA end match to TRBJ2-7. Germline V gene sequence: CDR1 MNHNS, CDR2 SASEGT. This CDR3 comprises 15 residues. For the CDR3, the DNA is TGTGCCAGCAGCCCGGCTAGCGGGGGTTACAATGAGCAGTACTTC. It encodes CASSPASGGYNEQYF.

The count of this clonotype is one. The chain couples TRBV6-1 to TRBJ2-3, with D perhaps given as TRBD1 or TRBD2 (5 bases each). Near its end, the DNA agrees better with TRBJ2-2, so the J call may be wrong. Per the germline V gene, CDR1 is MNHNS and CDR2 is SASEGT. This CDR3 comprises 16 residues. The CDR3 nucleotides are TGTGCCAGCAGCCAGGGCCTAGCTGTGAACACAGGTGCGCTGTTTTTT. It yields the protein CASSQGLAVNTGALFF.

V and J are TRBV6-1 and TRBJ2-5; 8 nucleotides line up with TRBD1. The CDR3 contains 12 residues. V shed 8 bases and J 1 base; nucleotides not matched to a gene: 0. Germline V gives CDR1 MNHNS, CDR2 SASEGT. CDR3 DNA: TGTGCCAGCGGACAGGGCCAAGAGACCCAGTACTTC. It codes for CASGQGQETQYF.

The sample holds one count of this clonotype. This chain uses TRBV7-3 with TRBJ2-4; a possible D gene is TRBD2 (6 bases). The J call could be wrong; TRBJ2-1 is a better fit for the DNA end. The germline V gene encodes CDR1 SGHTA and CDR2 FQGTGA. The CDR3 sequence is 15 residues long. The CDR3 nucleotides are TGTGCCAGCAGCGACCGGGACTCTCCCCCTAATGAGCAGTTCTTC. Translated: CASSDRDSPPNEQFF.

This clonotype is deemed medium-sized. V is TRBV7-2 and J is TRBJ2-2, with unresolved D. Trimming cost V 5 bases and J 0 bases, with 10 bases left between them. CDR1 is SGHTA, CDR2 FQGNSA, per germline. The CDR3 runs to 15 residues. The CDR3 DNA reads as TGTGCCAGCAGCGCGGACCGAACGAACACCGGGGAGCTGTTTTTT. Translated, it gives CASSADRTNTGELFF. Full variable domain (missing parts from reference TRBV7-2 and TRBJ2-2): GAGVSQSPSNKVTEKGKDVELRCDPISGHTALYWYRQSLGQGLEFLIYFQGNSAPDKSGLPSDRFSAERTGGSVSTLTIQRTQQEDSAVYLCASSADRTNTGELFFGEGSRLTVL.

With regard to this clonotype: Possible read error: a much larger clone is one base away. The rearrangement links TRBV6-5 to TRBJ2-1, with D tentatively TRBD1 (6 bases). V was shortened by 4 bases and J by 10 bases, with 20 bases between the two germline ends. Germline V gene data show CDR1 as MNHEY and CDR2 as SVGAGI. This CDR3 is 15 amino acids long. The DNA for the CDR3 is TGTGCCAGCAGTTTCCAGACGACAGGTGCCTACGAGCAGTTCTTC. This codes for CASSFQTTGAYEQFF.

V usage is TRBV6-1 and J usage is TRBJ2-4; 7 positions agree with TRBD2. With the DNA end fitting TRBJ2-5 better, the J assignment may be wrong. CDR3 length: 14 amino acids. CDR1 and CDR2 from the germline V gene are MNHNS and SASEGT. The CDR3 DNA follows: TGTGCCAGCAGTGGACTAGCTGATGGGGAGACCCAGTACTTC. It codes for CASSGLADGETQYF.